Listed below are T cell receptor beta chains from one sample, sequenced in a study of spatial heterogeneity in lung cancer. Each CDR3 protein is one row after TCRdb ran MiXCR on the 5' RACE reads. In the table there are under 150,000 distinct CDR3 sequences, 10% to 13% of which are singletons. The sample was PBMCs, taken at follow-up. The receptors stem from a female donor with early-stage non-small cell lung cancer. Each CDR3 is given without its conserved first and last residue.

TRBV20-1,TRBJ2-7,SAGTSGSAVYYEQY
TRBV27,TRBJ2-5,ASSWTSGTETQY
TRBV19,TRBJ2-1,ASSRREGRNEQF
TRBV20-1,TRBJ2-3,SASGTSGETQY
TRBV4-3,TRBJ2-2,ASSQGGQLNTGELF
TRBV7-2,TRBJ2-1,ASSSRLREQF
TRBV23-1,TRBJ2-2,ASSQGGGAPNTGELF
TRBV24-1,TRBJ2-2,ATNPGTNTGELF
TRBV19,TRBJ1-1,ASSIKNTEAF
TRBV28,TRBJ1-5,ASSNSHNSNQPQH
TRBV28,TRBJ2-6,ASREQGPISGANVLT
TRBV5-1,TRBJ2-1,ASSLISDSYNEQF
TRBV19,TRBJ2-2,ASSTHRGGTGELF
TRBV20-1,TRBJ1-3,SAREPRGDTIY
TRBV29-1,TRBJ2-3,SATKLAASTDTQY
TRBV11-1,TRBJ2-1,ASSSPVRGVNNEQF
TRBV29-1,TRBJ2-1,SVPGLNEQF
TRBV18,TRBJ2-1,ASSPLRGGGNEQF
TRBV29-1,TRBJ2-1,SSSGTSGSVSF
TRBV27,TRBJ2-7,ASSLFAGTSGRTMNEQY
TRBV30,TRBJ1-5,AWSPWTDNQPQH
TRBV28,TRBJ2-7,ASSLPHGSYEQY
TRBV2,TRBJ2-1,ASSEGRGRLIGNEQF
TRBV24-1,TRBJ1-1,ATSDLVQGSGAF
TRBV24-1,TRBJ2-1,ATSDSSGRAYNEQF
TRBV20-1,TRBJ2-1,SARDYGLAGVAFSYNEQF
TRBV28,TRBJ1-2,ASTTGQGYT
TRBV4-1,TRBJ2-5,ASSPPGASGTTRETQY
TRBV28,TRBJ1-6,ASSSPTGVNSPLH
TRBV12-3/TRBV12-4,TRBJ1-1,ASIKQVLGTEAF
TRBV21-1,TRBJ2-1,ASSLGRAIEQF
TRBV4-2,TRBJ2-1,ASSQDGLAGGYNEQF
TRBV4-3,TRBJ1-1,ASSQDQGSRRF
TRBV20-1,TRBJ2-3,SARKDFTDTQY
TRBV29-1,TRBJ1-2,SVVSRGLSGYT
TRBV29-1,TRBJ1-2,SVDRGLVSEGYT
TRBV20-1,TRBJ2-1,SAIPPLGTGPNEQF
TRBV28,TRBJ1-4,ASSSYRDEKLF
TRBV5-1,TRBJ1-2,ASSPGRILGYT
TRBV11-2,TRBJ2-2,ASSLVASGSPTGELF
TRBV29-1,TRBJ1-2,SVGETGGYGYT
TRBV12-3/TRBV12-4,TRBJ2-1,ASSLEYSEQF
TRBV28,TRBJ2-3,ASTPPLGNSNTDTQY
TRBV27,TRBJ2-2,ASSFVTGELF
TRBV20-1,TRBJ1-6,SVLTGTGSAALH
TRBV24-1,TRBJ2-1,ATSDPKEVRVS